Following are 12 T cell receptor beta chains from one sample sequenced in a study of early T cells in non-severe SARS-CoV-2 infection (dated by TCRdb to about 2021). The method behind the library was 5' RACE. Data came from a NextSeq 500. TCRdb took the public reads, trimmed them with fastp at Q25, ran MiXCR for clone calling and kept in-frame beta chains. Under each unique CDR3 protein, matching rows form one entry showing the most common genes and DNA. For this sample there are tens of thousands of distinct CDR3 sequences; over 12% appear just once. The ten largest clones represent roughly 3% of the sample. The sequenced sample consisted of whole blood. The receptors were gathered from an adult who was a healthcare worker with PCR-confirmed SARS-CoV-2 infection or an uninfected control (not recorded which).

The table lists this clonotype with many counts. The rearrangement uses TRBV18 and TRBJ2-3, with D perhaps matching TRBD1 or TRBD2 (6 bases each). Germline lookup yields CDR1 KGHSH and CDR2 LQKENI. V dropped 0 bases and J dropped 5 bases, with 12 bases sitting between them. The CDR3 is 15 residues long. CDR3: CASSPPYGGRDTQYF. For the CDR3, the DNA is TGTGCCAGCTCACCACCGTACGGGGGCCGAGATACGCAGTATTTT.

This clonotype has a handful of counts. In DNA, the CDR3 is TGTGCCAGCAGCCGAACAGAGACCCAGTACTTC. It yields the protein CASSRTETQYF. This chain connects TRBV3-1 to TRBJ2-5; D remains ambiguous. V was shortened by 4 bases and J by 4 bases, with 4 bases between the two germline ends. The CDR3 has 11 amino acids. Germline assignment: CDR1 LGHDT and CDR2 YNNKEL (reference sequence).

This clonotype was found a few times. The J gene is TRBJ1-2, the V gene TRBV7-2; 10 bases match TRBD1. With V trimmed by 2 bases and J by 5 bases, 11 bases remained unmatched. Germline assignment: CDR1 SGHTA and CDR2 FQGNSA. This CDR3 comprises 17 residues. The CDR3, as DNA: TGTGCCAGCAGCTTACAATCCAGTGGGACAGGGGTGTATGGCTACACCTTC. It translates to CASSLQSSGTGVYGYTF.

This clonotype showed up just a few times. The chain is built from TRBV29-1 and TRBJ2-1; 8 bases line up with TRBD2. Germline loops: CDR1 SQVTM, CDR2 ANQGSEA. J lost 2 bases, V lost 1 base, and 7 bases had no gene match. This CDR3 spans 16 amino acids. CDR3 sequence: CSVEGLLAGPYNEQFF. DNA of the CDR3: TGCAGCGTTGAAGGGTTATTAGCGGGGCCCTACAATGAGCAGTTCTTC.

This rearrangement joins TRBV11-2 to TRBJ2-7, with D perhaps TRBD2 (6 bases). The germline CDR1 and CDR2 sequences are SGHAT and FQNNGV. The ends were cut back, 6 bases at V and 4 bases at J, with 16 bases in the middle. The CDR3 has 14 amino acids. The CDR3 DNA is TGTGCCAGCAGGGCCGGGACTGTTCCTTACGAGCAGTACTTC. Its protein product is CASRAGTVPYEQYF.

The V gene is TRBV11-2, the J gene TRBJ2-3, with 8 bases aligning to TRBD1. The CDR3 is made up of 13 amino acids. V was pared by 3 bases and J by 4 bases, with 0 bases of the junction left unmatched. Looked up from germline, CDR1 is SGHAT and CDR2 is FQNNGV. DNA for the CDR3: TGTGCCAGCAGCTTCAGGGGGCCAGATACGCAGTATTTT. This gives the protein CASSFRGPDTQYF.

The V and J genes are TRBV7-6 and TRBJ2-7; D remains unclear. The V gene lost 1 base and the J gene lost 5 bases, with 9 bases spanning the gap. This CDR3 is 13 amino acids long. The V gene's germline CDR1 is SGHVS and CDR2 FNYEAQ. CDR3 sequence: CASSLVGRHEQYF. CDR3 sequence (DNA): TGTGCCAGCAGCTTAGTAGGACGGCACGAGCAGTACTTC.

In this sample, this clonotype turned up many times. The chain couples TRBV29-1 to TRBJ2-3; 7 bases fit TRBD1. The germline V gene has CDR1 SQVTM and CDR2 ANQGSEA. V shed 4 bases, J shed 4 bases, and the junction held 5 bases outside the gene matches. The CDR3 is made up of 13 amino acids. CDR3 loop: CSVAGQGADTQYF. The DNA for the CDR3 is TGCAGCGTTGCAGGGCAGGGGGCAGATACGCAGTATTTT.

CDR3 residues: CASSYQTGPTEAFF. The DNA for the CDR3 is TGTGCCAGCAGTTATCAGACAGGCCCCACTGAAGCTTTCTTT. V usage is TRBV6-6 and J usage is TRBJ1-1, with a tentative D call TRBD1 (6 bases). V was clipped by 3 bases and J by 4 bases, with 12 bases between them. CDR1 and CDR2 from the germline V gene are MNHNY and SVGAGI (reference sequence). This CDR3 is 14 amino acids long.

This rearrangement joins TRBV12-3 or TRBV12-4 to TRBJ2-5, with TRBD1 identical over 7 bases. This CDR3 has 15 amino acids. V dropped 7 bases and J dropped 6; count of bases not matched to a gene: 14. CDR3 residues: CASTFGEGGSKTQYF. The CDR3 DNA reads TGTGCCAGCACCTTCGGGGAAGGGGGCTCGAAGACCCAGTACTTC.

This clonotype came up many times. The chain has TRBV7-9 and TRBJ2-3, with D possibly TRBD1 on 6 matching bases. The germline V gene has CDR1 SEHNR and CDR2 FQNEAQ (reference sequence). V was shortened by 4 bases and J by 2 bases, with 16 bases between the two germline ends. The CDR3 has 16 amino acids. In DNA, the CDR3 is TGTGCCAGCAGCTCGGGACGGGACACAATCACAGATACGCAGTATTTT. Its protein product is CASSSGRDTITDTQYF.

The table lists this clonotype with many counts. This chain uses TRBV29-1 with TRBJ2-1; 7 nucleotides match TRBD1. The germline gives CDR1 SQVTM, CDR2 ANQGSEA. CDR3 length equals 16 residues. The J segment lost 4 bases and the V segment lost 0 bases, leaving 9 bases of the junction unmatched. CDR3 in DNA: TGCAGCGTTGAAGACCCCTACCGACAGGGATACAATGAGCAGTTCTTC. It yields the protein CSVEDPYRQGYNEQFF.